Listed here are 14 T cell receptor beta chains from one sample, sequenced in a study of blood T cells in healthy people across ages. Combining a sample-barcoded 5' primer with a J-beta primer mix, a second PCR ran for roughly 7 to 11 cycles. TCRdb re-derived calls from the 5' RACE reads in MiXCR, one entry per CDR3 protein. This sample has about 670,000 distinct CDR3 sequences, with 40% to 50% found just once. Sequenced sample: blood. Every receptor here comes from an elderly man in good health.

This chain connects TRBV7-2 to TRBJ2-3; 10 nucleotides match TRBD1. The junction had 10 bases not matched to a gene; V was cut back by 8 bases and J by 2 bases. Germline assignment: CDR1 SGHTA and CDR2 FQGNSA. The CDR3 runs to 16 residues. The CDR3 coding sequence is TGTGCCAGCGGCTGGTGGACAGGGGGAAACACAGATACGCAGTATTTT. Amino acid sequence: CASGWWTGGNTDTQYF.

This clonotype was seen a handful of times. The chain employs TRBV20-1 and TRBJ2-5; possibly TRBD2 for D (6 bases). The CDR3 is made up of 15 amino acids. The V and J ends lost 5 bases and 0 bases respectively, with 16 bases between them. Per the germline V gene, CDR1 is DFQATT and CDR2 is SNEGSKA (reference sequence). The CDR3 DNA reads TGCAGTGCTCTCAACCCACGGGGGAACCAAGAGACCCAGTACTTC. Amino acid sequence: CSALNPRGNQETQYF.

This chain joins TRBV25-1 and TRBJ1-2; TRBD1 agrees at 7 bases. This CDR3 comprises 14 residues. Germline trimming cut 2 bases from V and 8 bases from J; bases unmatched to any gene: 8. Per germline, CDR1 MGHDK and CDR2 SYGVNS. This CDR3 reads CASSEAGGSSGYTF. The DNA for the CDR3 is TGTGCCAGCAGTGAAGCAGGGGGATCCAGCGGCTACACCTTC.

As to this clonotype: A much larger clone sits a single nucleotide away, making a read error possible. The V call is TRBV29-1, the J call TRBJ2-1, with 12 positions matching TRBD2. The CDR3 runs 15 residues. The germline V gene encodes CDR1 SQVTM and CDR2 ANQGSEA. The J segment lost 8 bases and the V segment lost 1 base, leaving 6 bases of the junction unmatched. DNA for the CDR3: TGCAGCGTTGAAGGGACTAGCGGGGCATACGATGAGCAGTTCTTC. It specifies CSVEGTSGAYDEQFF.

This rearrangement joins TRBV20-1 to TRBJ2-7; D gene uncertain. The CDR3 is made up of 12 amino acids. Per germline, CDR1 DFQATT and CDR2 SNEGSKA (reference sequence). Between the trimmed V and J ends, which lost 1 base and 5 bases, there was a span of 9 bases. The CDR3 region is CSARGTWDEQYF. CDR3 bases: TGCAGTGCTAGAGGTACGTGGGACGAGCAGTACTTC.

This rearrangement joins TRBV6-5 to TRBJ2-5; 10 bases fit TRBD2. Germline V gene data show CDR1 as MNHEY and CDR2 as SVGAGI. The CDR3 totals 14 residues. J gave up 7 bases and V 8 bases, and 10 bases lay outside the gene matches. In nucleotides, the CDR3 is TGTGCCAGCCGCAAAAGCGGGGGGGCAGGGACCCAGTACTTC. This translates into CASRKSGGAGTQYF.

This clonotype has a handful of counts. This chain links TRBV9 with TRBJ2-3; TRBD1 aligns across 12 bases. The CDR3 loop spans 15 amino acids. Germline V gene data show CDR1 as SGDLS and CDR2 as YYNGEE. Germline trimming cut 4 bases from V and 4 bases from J; bases unmatched to any gene: 4. The CDR3 region is CASSKGQGASDTQYF. CDR3 nucleotide sequence: TGTGCCAGCAGCAAGGGACAGGGGGCATCAGATACGCAGTATTTT. The full variable domain, in which reference TRBV9 and TRBJ2-3 provide the parts outside the CDR3, is DSGVTQTPKHLITATGQRVTLRCSPRSGDLSVYWYQQSLDQGLQFLIQYYNGEERAKGNILERFSAQQFPDLHSELNLSSLELGDSALYFCASSKGQGASDTQYFGPGTRLTVL.

This clonotype has a single count. The chain uses TRBV3-1 and TRBJ1-2, with D possibly being TRBD1 (5 bases). Trimming took off 6 bases at V and 7 bases at J, with 18 bases between the two ends. CDR3 length: 14 amino acids. Germline V gene sequence: CDR1 LGHDT, CDR2 YNNKEL (reference sequence). CDR3 bases: TGTGCCAGCAGTCCCAACTCCCAGGGAACTGGCTACACCTTC. Its protein product is CASSPNSQGTGYTF. The whole variable domain, filled in from reference TRBV3-1 and TRBJ1-2, reads DTAVSQTPKYLVTQMGNDKSIKCEQNLGHDTMYWYKQDSKKFLKIMFSYNNKELIINETVPNRFSPKSPDKAHLNLHINSLELGDSAVYFCASSPNSQGTGYTFGSGTRLTVV.

This clonotype has a handful of counts. V is TRBV4-1 and J is TRBJ2-1, with D perhaps assigned TRBD1 or TRBD2 (5 bases each). Germline V gene sequence: CDR1 MGHRA, CDR2 YSYEKL. The CDR3 is 17 residues long. V dropped 0 bases and J dropped 12 bases, with 24 bases sitting between them. The CDR3 region has the DNA TGCGCCAGCAGCCAAGATACTTTCGGGACGGACCTTAGAGGGCAGTTCTTC. Protein: CASSQDTFGTDLRGQFF.

This clonotype was seen once. The chain combines TRBV6-6 with TRBJ1-5; TRBD1 matches 8 bases. The CDR3 is made up of 13 amino acids. The germline V gene has CDR1 MNHNY and CDR2 SVGAGI (reference sequence). J gave up 6 bases and V 5 bases, and 3 bases lay outside the gene matches. CDR3: CASSARGRQPQHF. The CDR3 DNA sequence: TGTGCCAGCAGTGCCAGGGGGCGTCAGCCCCAGCATTTT.

This chain connects TRBV12-3 or TRBV12-4 to TRBJ2-7; D not resolved. V shed 5 bases and J shed 0 bases, with 14 bases lying between them. The CDR3 has 15 amino acids. CDR3 sequence: CASSNPLLSSYEQYF. As DNA, the CDR3 is TGTGCCAGCAGTAACCCTCTCCTGAGCTCCTACGAGCAGTACTTC.

The CDR3 nucleotides read TGTGCCAGCAGCCTCAATAACTATGGCTACACCTTC. Protein sequence: CASSLNNYGYTF. The chain carries TRBV12-3 or TRBV12-4 and TRBJ1-2; unclear D gene. Trimming removed 6 bases from V and 1 base from J, with 6 bases in between. The CDR3 contains 12 residues.

Ten or more counts support this clonotype. This chain connects TRBV4-3 to TRBJ1-1; D perhaps matches TRBD1 (6 bases). The CDR3 has 16 residues. Trimming removed 0 bases at V and 0 bases at J, with 11 bases between. The germline V gene has CDR1 LGHNA and CDR2 YSLEER. The CDR3 nucleotides read TGCGCCAGCAGCCAAGATCAACAGGGCATGAACACTGAAGCTTTCTTT. This codes for CASSQDQQGMNTEAFF.

In its sample, this clonotype was seen a few times. The chain combines TRBV12-3 or TRBV12-4 with TRBJ2-7, with D possibly being TRBD1 (6 bases). Deletions cut 6 bases from V and 2 bases from J, with 17 bases between. The CDR3 contains 15 residues. CDR3 nucleotide sequence: TGTGCCAGCAGGCAGGGGAGCGAAGGTGCCTACGAGCAGTACTTC. This codes for CASRQGSEGAYEQYF.